This TCR beta chain comes out of a study of cytomegalovirus exposure and HLA in healthy donors. The study ran its PCR with 60 Vbeta and 13 Jbeta primers. Sequencing was performed with immunoSEQ multiplex PCR; in TCRdb, only in-frame clones are kept and a portion is missing. Of more than 65,000 clones detected, over 70% appear once; the ten largest clones hold 5.5% to 7%. V was cut by 2 bases and J by 5 bases, with 10 bases left in between. There are 13 residues in the CDR3. The germline V gene has CDR1 SGDLS and CDR2 YYNGEE. The source is a man between 18 and 35 years old in good health and CMV-seropositive. Sequenced input: PBMCs. The chain links TRBV9 to TRBJ2-5; D is unresolved. The CDR3 spells CASSVGEWETQYF. The CDR3 DNA is TGTGCCAGCAGCGTTGGAGAATGGGAGACCCAGTACTTC.